One sample yielded the 15 T cell receptor beta chains listed below, sequenced in a study of vaccination effects on CD4 cells after COVID-19. Antigen-specific CD4+ T cell clonotypes were called by their expansion after viral peptide-pool culture in ViraFEST. Following culture for approximately ten days, CD4+ T cells were isolated. Participants received two doses of either the BNT162b2 or mRNA-1273 vaccine. Their antigen targets remain unknown. Here immunoSEQ multiplex PCR was the method, and the copy in TCRdb shows in-frame clones only, minus some. Of around 30,000 clones in the sample, 65% to 75% were seen once. The specimen comprised CD4+ T cells from PBMCs cultured with HCoV-OC43 spike peptides, sampled after COVID-19 vaccination. Regarding subset: HCoV-OC43 spike overlapping peptide pool stimulation. All receptors derive from a human donor who received a COVID-19 vaccine.

The chain joins TRBV6-5 to TRBJ2-7; tentatively, D is TRBD1 or TRBD2 (7 bases each). V was shortened by 7 bases and J by 0 bases, with 16 bases between the two germline ends. Germline-derived CDR1 and CDR2 are MNHEY and SVGAGI. This CDR3 is built from 15 residues. CDR3 DNA sequence: TGTGCCAGCACTCGGGGGGACAGAATCTCCTACGAGCAGTACTTC. Its protein is CASTRGDRISYEQYF.

V and J are TRBV5-1 and TRBJ2-7, with 12 bases identical to TRBD2. The V gene end was trimmed by 3 bases and the J gene end by 1 base; junction bases not matched to a gene: 8. Germline CDR1 and CDR2: SGHRS and YFSETQ. The CDR3 contains 17 residues. DNA of the CDR3: TGCGCCAGCAGCTCATCACTAGCGGGGGGTAAGTCCTACGAGCAGTACTTC. It yields the protein CASSSSLAGGKSYEQYF.

This clone was found once. The chain employs TRBV14 and TRBJ2-2; D not certain. The V and J ends lost 4 bases and 3 bases respectively, with 3 bases between them. The germline gives CDR1 SGHDN, CDR2 FVKESK. The CDR3 contains 12 residues. The CDR3 DNA follows: TGTGCCAGCAGCCCGGACACCGGGGAGCTGTTTTTT. It encodes CASSPDTGELFF.

The chain combines TRBV30 with TRBJ1-1; D not resolved. The V gene lost 6 bases and the J gene lost 1 base, with 21 bases spanning the gap. There are 16 residues in the CDR3. CDR1 GTSNPN and CDR2 SVGIG come from the germline V gene (reference sequence). The DNA for the CDR3 is TGTGCCTGCGGGTTAAGGAGTTTCCTTGAGAACACTGAAGCTTTCTTT. Protein product: CACGLRSFLENTEAFF.

The sample holds a few counts of this clone. This chain uses TRBV4-1 with TRBJ2-2, with D perhaps TRBD1 (5 bases). In germline, CDR1 is MGHRA, CDR2 YSYEKL. This CDR3 is built from 13 residues. Between the trimmed V and J ends, which lost 6 bases and 5 bases, there was a span of 10 bases. As DNA, the CDR3 is TGCGCCAGCAGTGAAGGACAAACCGGGGAGCTGTTTTTT. Protein: CASSEGQTGELFF.

The chain recombines TRBV18 with TRBJ1-2; 7 positions agree with TRBD1. CDR3 length: 14 residues. V shed 2 bases, J shed 7 bases, and the junction held 7 bases outside the gene matches. Germline values: CDR1 KGHSH, CDR2 LQKENI. The chain's CDR3 is CASSPRGQKGGYTF. For the CDR3, the DNA is TGTGCCAGCTCACCAAGGGGACAGAAGGGTGGCTACACCTTC.

This chain uses TRBV29-1 with TRBJ1-3; weak D call: TRBD1 (5 bases). This CDR3 has 15 residues. V shed 4 bases and J shed 0 bases, with 13 bases lying between them. CDR1 SQVTM and CDR2 ANQGSEA come from the germline V gene. DNA for the CDR3: TGCAGCGTTGGAGCCGGGACGCTCTCTGGAAACACCATATATTTT. Translated, it gives CSVGAGTLSGNTIYF.

This chain uses TRBV2 with TRBJ2-2; D is possibly TRBD1 or TRBD2 (5 bases each). CDR3 length: 13 amino acids. Germline CDR1 SNHLY, CDR2 FYNNEI. Trimming took 8 bases from V and 7 from J, leaving 14 bases between them. DNA of the CDR3: TGTGCCAGCCGAGGGGTATATTTCGGGGAGCTGTTTTTT. Amino acid sequence: CASRGVYFGELFF.

The chain carries TRBV7-9 and TRBJ1-2; D unresolved. Per the germline V gene, CDR1 is SEHNR and CDR2 is FQNEAQ (reference sequence). The V end lost 1 base, the J end lost 8 bases, and 14 bases lay between the germline ends. The length of the CDR3 is 14 residues. The DNA for the CDR3 is TGTGCCAGCAGCTTAGTATCTGGGGAAGACGGCTACACCTTC. This translates into CASSLVSGEDGYTF.

V gene TRBV3-1 (or the pseudogene TRBV3-2) combines with J gene TRBJ2-6; weak D call: TRBD1 (5 bases). Deletions cut 8 bases from V and 4 bases from J, with 9 bases between. Germline V gene data show CDR1 as LGHDT and CDR2 as YNNKEL (reference sequence). The CDR3 is 13 residues long. CDR3 bases: TGTGCCAGCTCAGGGCCCGGGGCCAACGTCCTGACTTTC. The encoded protein is CASSGPGANVLTF.

This clone was seen just once. The V call is TRBV6-5, the J call TRBJ1-5; TRBD1 is a possible D gene (6 bases). V dropped 5 bases and J dropped 1 base, with 12 bases sitting between them. The CDR3 covers 15 residues. Germline V gene sequence: CDR1 MNHEY, CDR2 SVGAGI. The CDR3 coding sequence is TGTGCCAGCAGTCACGAGGGGGTAAGCAATCAGCCCCAGCATTTT. It codes for CASSHEGVSNQPQHF.

The chain joins TRBV7-9 to TRBJ2-5, with TRBD2 matching 13 bases. V was clipped by 6 bases and J by 5 bases; unmatched bases: 6. The CDR3 consists of 15 residues. Germline assignment: CDR1 SEHNR and CDR2 FQNEAQ (reference sequence). CDR3 in amino acids: CASRRLAGGGETQYF. The CDR3 nucleotides read TGTGCCAGCAGGAGACTAGCGGGAGGAGGGGAGACCCAGTACTTC.

The chain has TRBV12-3 or TRBV12-4 and TRBJ2-7; no definite D call. Trimming shortened V by 2 bases and J by 3 bases, and 8 bases separated the two germline ends. CDR3 size: 13 residues. The CDR3 loop is CASSLRRSYEQYF. The DNA for the CDR3 is TGTGCCAGCAGTTTACGACGGAGCTACGAGCAGTACTTC.

V is TRBV5-1 and J is TRBJ1-2, with D perhaps TRBD1 (5 bases). The CDR3 is 15 residues long. Looked up from germline, CDR1 is SGHRS and CDR2 is YFSETQ. Trimming took 2 bases from V and 6 from J, leaving 17 bases between them. This chain's CDR3 is CASSFDHRFPNGYTF. CDR3 coding DNA: TGCGCCAGCAGCTTTGATCACAGGTTCCCAAATGGCTACACCTTC. Full variable domain (outside the CDR3, taken from reference TRBV5-1 and TRBJ1-2): KAGVTQTPRYLIKTRGQQVTLSCSPISGHRSVSWYQQTPGQGLQFLFEYFSETQRNKGNFPGRFSGRQFSNSRSEMNVSTLELGDSALYLCASSFDHRFPNGYTFGSGTRLTVV.

The chain couples TRBV27 to TRBJ1-2, with D tentatively TRBD1 (6 bases). Germline CDR1 MNHEY, CDR2 SMNVEV (reference sequence). CDR3 size: 15 residues. V shed 6 bases and J shed 6 bases, with 20 bases lying between them. CDR3 coding DNA: TGTGCCAGCAGCTCCTTGGGGAATAGGGGGGATGGCTACACCTTC. Encoded protein: CASSSLGNRGDGYTF.